A selection of T cell receptor beta chains follows, all from one sample in a study of cytomegalovirus exposure and HLA in healthy donors. Assay: immunoSEQ multiplex PCR; the TCRdb copy retains only in-frame clones and omits some. The sample shows some 110,000 clones, approximately 69% of them seen only once. The source material was PBMCs. The receptor set was obtained from a woman aged 50 to 60 in good health and CMV-seropositive. CDR3s include the opening cysteine and the closing phenylalanine or tryptophan. A D gene is named only where the DNA matches it firmly. A row's size may be missing; if present it is once, few, many or a size class.

D: TRBD2; size: NA; J: TRBJ2-3; V: TRBV28; DNA: TGTGCCAGCAGTCCGACTAGCGGGAGACACCGAGACACAGATACGCAGTATTTT; CDR3: CASSPTSGRHRDTDTQYF
D: NA; size: NA; J: TRBJ1-2; V: TRBV6-5; DNA: TGTGCCAGCAGTGAATTGGGCTCTACCTATGGCTACACCTTC; CDR3: CASSELGSTYGYTF
D: NA; size: NA; J: TRBJ1-2; V: TRBV4-3; DNA: TGCGCCAGCAGCCAAGATCCGACATATGGCTACACCTTC; CDR3: CASSQDPTYGYTF
D: NA; size: NA; J: TRBJ2-1; V: TRBV21-1; DNA: TGTGCCAGCAGCAAGAGGACACTAGCGACCTACAATGAGCAGTTCTTC; CDR3: CASSKRTLATYNEQFF
D: NA; size: NA; J: TRBJ1-2; V: TRBV25-1; DNA: TGTGCCAGCAGTGAACAGGGTTATGGCTACACCTTC; CDR3: CASSEQGYGYTF
D: NA; size: once; J: TRBJ2-2; V: TRBV5-1; DNA: TGCGCCAGCAGCTTGGGAGGTGTGGCCACCGGGGAGCTGTTTTTT; CDR3: CASSLGGVATGELFF
D: NA; size: NA; J: TRBJ1-1; V: TRBV7-2; DNA: TGTGCCAGCGGCTTTGGACAGTTGGCTTTCTTT; CDR3: CASGFGQLAFF
D: TRBD1; size: NA; J: TRBJ2-3; V: TRBV18; DNA: TGTGCCAGCTCTCCAGGGGACAGTACGCAGTATTTT; CDR3: CASSPGDSTQYF
D: NA; size: NA; J: TRBJ2-7; V: TRBV5-1; DNA: TGCGCCAGCAGCTTGAACGGGATCCCCTACGAGCAGTACTTC; CDR3: CASSLNGIPYEQYF
D: TRBD1; size: few; J: TRBJ1-2; V: TRBV6-5; DNA: TGTGCCAGCAGTTACTCGTTCGGACAGGGGAGCTACACCTTC; CDR3: CASSYSFGQGSYTF
D: TRBD1; size: few; J: TRBJ1-4; V: TRBV18; DNA: TGTGCCAGCTCACCAGACAGGGTGGAAAAACTGTTTTTT; CDR3: CASSPDRVEKLFF
D: NA; size: NA; J: TRBJ1-2; V: TRBV30; DNA: TGTGCCTGGAAGGGCCGGGGGGCTAATTATGGCTACACCTTC; CDR3: CAWKGRGANYGYTF
D: NA; size: NA; J: TRBJ2-7; V: TRBV7-9; DNA: TGTGCCAGCAGCTTAGACTACGGGTCCGCCTACGAGCAGTACTTC; CDR3: CASSLDYGSAYEQYF
D: NA; size: NA; J: TRBJ1-1; V: TRBV19; DNA: TGTGCCAGTAGTTCGAGCGGGGCGCAGGACACTGAAGCTTTCTTT; CDR3: CASSSSGAQDTEAFF
D: NA; size: NA; J: TRBJ1-1; V: TRBV5-1; DNA: TGCGCCAGCAGCGTATACAGGGAAATGGCTGAAGCTTTCTTT; CDR3: CASSVYREMAEAFF
D: NA; size: NA; J: TRBJ2-1; V: TRBV6-1; DNA: TGTGCCAGCAGGGTCGGGAGTACCTACAATGAGCAGTTCTTC; CDR3: CASRVGSTYNEQFF
D: NA; size: few; J: TRBJ1-2; V: TRBV7-2; DNA: TGTGCCAGCAGCTTATCAGGGTGGGGCTACACCTTC; CDR3: CASSLSGWGYTF
D: NA; size: NA; J: TRBJ1-3; V: TRBV4-1; DNA: TGCGCCAGCAGCCAAGCCTCCGTCGCTGGAAACACCATATATTTT; CDR3: CASSQASVAGNTIYF
D: NA; size: NA; J: TRBJ2-5; V: TRBV15; DNA: TGTGCCACCAGCAGAGACAGAGAGACCCAGTACTTC; CDR3: CATSRDRETQYF
D: NA; size: few; J: TRBJ2-6; V: TRBV7-8; DNA: TGTGCCAGCAGCTTAGGGACAGCTGGGGCCAACGTCCTGACTTTC; CDR3: CASSLGTAGANVLTF